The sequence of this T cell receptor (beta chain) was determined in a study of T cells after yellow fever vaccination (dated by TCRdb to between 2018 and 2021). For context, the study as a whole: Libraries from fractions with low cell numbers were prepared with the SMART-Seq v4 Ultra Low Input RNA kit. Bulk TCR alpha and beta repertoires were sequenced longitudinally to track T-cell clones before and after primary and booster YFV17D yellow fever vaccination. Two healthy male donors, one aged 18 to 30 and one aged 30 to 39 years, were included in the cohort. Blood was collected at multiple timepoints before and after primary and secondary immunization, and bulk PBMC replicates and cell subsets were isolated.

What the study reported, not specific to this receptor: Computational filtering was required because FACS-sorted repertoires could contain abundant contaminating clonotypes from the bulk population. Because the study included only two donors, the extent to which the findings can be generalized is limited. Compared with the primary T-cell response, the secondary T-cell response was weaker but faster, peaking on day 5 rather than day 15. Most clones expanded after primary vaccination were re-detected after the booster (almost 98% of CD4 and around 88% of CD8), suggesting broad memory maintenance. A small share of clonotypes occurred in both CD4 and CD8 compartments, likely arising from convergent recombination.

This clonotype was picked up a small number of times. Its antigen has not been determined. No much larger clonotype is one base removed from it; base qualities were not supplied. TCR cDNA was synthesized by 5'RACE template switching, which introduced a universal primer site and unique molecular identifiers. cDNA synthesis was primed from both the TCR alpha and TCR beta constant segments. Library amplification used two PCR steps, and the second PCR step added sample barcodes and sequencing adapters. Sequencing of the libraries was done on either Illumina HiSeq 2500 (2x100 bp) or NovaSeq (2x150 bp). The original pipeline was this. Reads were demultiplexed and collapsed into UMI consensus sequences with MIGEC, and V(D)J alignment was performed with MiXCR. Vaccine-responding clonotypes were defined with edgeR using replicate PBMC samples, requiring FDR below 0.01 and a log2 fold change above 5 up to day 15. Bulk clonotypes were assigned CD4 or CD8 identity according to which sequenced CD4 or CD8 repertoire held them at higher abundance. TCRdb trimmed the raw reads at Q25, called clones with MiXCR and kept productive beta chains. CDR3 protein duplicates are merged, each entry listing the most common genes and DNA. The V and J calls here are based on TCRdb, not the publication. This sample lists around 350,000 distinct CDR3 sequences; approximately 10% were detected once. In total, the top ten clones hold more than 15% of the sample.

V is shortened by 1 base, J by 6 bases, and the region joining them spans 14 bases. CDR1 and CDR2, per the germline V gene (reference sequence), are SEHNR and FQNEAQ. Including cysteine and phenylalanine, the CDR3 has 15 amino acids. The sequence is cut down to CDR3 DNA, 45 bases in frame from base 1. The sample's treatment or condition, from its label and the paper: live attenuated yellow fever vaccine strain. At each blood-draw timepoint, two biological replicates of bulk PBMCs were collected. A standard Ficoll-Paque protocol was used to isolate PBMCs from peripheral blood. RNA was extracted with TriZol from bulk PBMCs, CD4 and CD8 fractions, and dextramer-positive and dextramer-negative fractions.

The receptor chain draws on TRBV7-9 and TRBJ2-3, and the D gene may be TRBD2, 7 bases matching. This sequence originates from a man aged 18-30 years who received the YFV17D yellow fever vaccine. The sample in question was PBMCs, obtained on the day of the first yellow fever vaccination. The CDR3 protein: CASSLVAGAEDTQYF. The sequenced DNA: TGTGCCAGCAGCTTAGTTGCGGGGGCTGAGGATACGCAGTATTTT.